The 18 T cell receptor beta chains in this list originate from one sample, sequenced in a study of T cell responses to AZD1222 COVID-19 vaccine. Profiling relied on immunoSEQ multiplex PCR, and the TCRdb table lists in-frame clones only, not all of them. The sample lists roughly 80,000 clones, 88% occurring once. Here the sequenced sample was peripheral blood, taken on day 0 of MenACWY control vaccination. The receptor source for this set is an adult in good health.

The genes are TRBV5-4 and TRBJ2-3; 9 nucleotides agree with TRBD2. The germline gives CDR1 SGHNT, CDR2 YYREEE (reference sequence). CDR3 size: 16 residues. V shed 0 bases and J 2 bases; nucleotides not matched to a gene: 4. CDR3 sequence reads: CASSLVRGGVTDTQYF. CDR3 in DNA: TGTGCCAGCAGCTTGGTGCGGGGGGGCGTCACAGATACGCAGTATTTT.

V is TRBV7-8 and J is TRBJ2-1; weak D call: TRBD2 (6 bases). Per germline, CDR1 SGHVS and CDR2 FQNEAQ. The CDR3 extends over 12 amino acids. The V end was cut by 4 bases, the J end by 7 bases, with 8 bases between. The CDR3 DNA reads TGTGCCAGCAGCTGGGGAGGAAATGAGCAGTTCTTC. Translated: CASSWGGNEQFF. The whole variable domain, remainder taken from reference TRBV7-8 and TRBJ2-1, is GAGVSQSPRYKVAKRGQDVALRCDPISGHVSLFWYQQALGQGPEFLTYFQNEAQLDKSGLPSDRFFAERPEGSVSTLKIQRTQQEDSAVYLCASSWGGNEQFFGPGTRLTVL.

V gene TRBV4-3 combines with J gene TRBJ2-7, with D uncertain. Germline assignment: CDR1 LGHNA and CDR2 YSLEER. CDR3 length: 15 amino acids. Trimming left V 5 bases short and J 1 base short, with 15 bases between. The CDR3 DNA reads TGCGCCAGCAGCATCGATGGCGGCCCATCCTACGAGCAGTACTTC. Translation gives CASSIDGGPSYEQYF.

Only one count was recorded for this clone. The rearrangement links TRBV4-1 to TRBJ1-2, with D unresolved. With 1 base removed from V and 4 bases from J, the gap between germline ends came to 7 bases. The CDR3 consists of 13 residues. Germline V CDR1 and CDR2: MGHRA, YSYEKL. The CDR3 sequence: CASSQGLPYGYTF. The CDR3 DNA reads TGCGCCAGCAGCCAAGGGCTCCCCTATGGCTACACCTTC.

This chain links TRBV4-3 with TRBJ2-1, with TRBD2 matching 7 bases. V dropped 5 bases and J dropped 3; count of bases not matched to a gene: 10. This CDR3 comprises 16 residues. Germline loops: CDR1 LGHNA, CDR2 YSLEER. The CDR3 sequence: CASSTGAGVDYNEQFF. CDR3 bases: TGCGCCAGCAGCACCGGGGCGGGGGTCGACTACAATGAGCAGTTCTTC.

V is TRBV6-1 and J is TRBJ1-2; a weak D match, TRBD1 (5 bases). The CDR3 spans 13 residues. V lost 3 bases to trimming and J lost 3 bases, with 8 bases between them. Germline assignment: CDR1 MNHNS and CDR2 SASEGT. The CDR3 coding sequence is TGTGCCAGCAGTGAGGGCAGGGACTATGGCTACACCTTC. It encodes CASSEGRDYGYTF.

This chain links TRBV10-3 with TRBJ1-2, with 8 nucleotides matching TRBD1. Unmatched junction bases numbered 3, after V lost 9 bases and J lost 3 bases. CDR1 ENHRY and CDR2 SYGVKD come from the germline V gene. This CDR3 has 12 amino acids. CDR3 sequence reads: CAMQGADYGYTF. The CDR3 nucleotides are TGTGCCATGCAGGGGGCTGACTATGGCTACACCTTC.

The chain recombines TRBV18 with TRBJ1-2; no clear D. V lost 3 bases to trimming and J lost 1 base, with 21 bases between them. In germline, CDR1 is KGHSH, CDR2 LQKENI. This CDR3 has 18 residues. The DNA of the CDR3 is TGTGCCAGCTCACCGACGTCCGGGTCCACCCAGGATAACTATGGCTACACCTTC. Residues: CASSPTSGSTQDNYGYTF.

The chain employs TRBV7-3 and TRBJ2-2; 9 positions agree with TRBD2. V lost 5 bases and J lost 2; bases outside the gene matches: 3. The CDR3 contains 15 residues. Germline values: CDR1 SGHTA, CDR2 FQGTGA. Written as DNA, the CDR3 is TGTGCCAGCAGCCCGGGACTAGCTAACACCGGGGAGCTGTTTTTT. It yields the protein CASSPGLANTGELFF.

The rearrangement joins TRBV6-5 to TRBJ1-2; perhaps TRBD1 as D (5 bases). Trimming stripped 5 bases from V and 4 bases from J, with 17 bases between. The CDR3 has 15 amino acids. Germline CDR1 MNHEY, CDR2 SVGAGI. The CDR3 reads CASSPLGGGIYGYTF. The CDR3 coding sequence is TGTGCCAGCAGTCCTCTCGGGGGAGGAATCTATGGCTACACCTTC.

The V and J genes are TRBV30 and TRBJ1-6; D may be TRBD1 (5 bases). The CDR3 runs to 15 residues. Trimming pared 2 bases from V and 8 bases from J, leaving 16 bases between. Germline V gives CDR1 GTSNPN, CDR2 SVGIG (reference sequence). As DNA, the CDR3 is TGTGCCTGGAGTCCCCCCGACAGACGTTATTCACCCCTCCACTTT. It yields the protein CAWSPPDRRYSPLHF.

This chain joins TRBV6-5 and TRBJ1-1; a weak D match, TRBD1 (5 bases). This CDR3 has 12 residues. V gave up 10 bases and J gave up 1 base, with 10 bases separating them. Germline loops: CDR1 MNHEY, CDR2 SVGAGI. CDR3 protein: CATAGQNTEAFF. CDR3 bases: TGTGCCACTGCCGGACAGAACACTGAAGCTTTCTTT.

This chain joins TRBV3-1 (or the pseudogene TRBV3-2) and TRBJ1-1; a weak D match, TRBD1 (5 bases). The CDR3 totals 16 residues. Between the trimmed V and J ends, which lost 4 bases and 4 bases, there was a span of 19 bases. The V gene's germline CDR1 is LGHDT and CDR2 YNNKEL (reference sequence). The CDR3 loop is CASSPLAGRGSTEAFF. DNA for the CDR3: TGTGCCAGCAGCCCCCTCGCGGGGCGTGGGAGCACTGAAGCTTTCTTT.

The chain carries TRBV28 and TRBJ1-1; maybe TRBD1 (6 bases). V was clipped by 7 bases and J by 0 bases, with 21 bases between them. The CDR3 is made up of 17 amino acids. Germline CDR1 is MDHEN and CDR2 is SYDVKM. CDR3 nucleotides: TGTGCCAGCACCAAAGTCCGGACAGTTGGGCTGAACACTGAAGCTTTCTTT. Protein: CASTKVRTVGLNTEAFF.

V gene TRBV3-1 (or the pseudogene TRBV3-2) combines with J gene TRBJ2-5, with D unclear. Germline CDR1 and CDR2: LGHDT and YNNKEL (reference sequence). With 4 bases removed from V and 3 bases from J, the gap between germline ends came to 12 bases. The CDR3 length is 14 residues. The CDR3 reads CASSRPGRKETQYF. CDR3 bases: TGTGCCAGCAGCCGACCGGGCCGGAAAGAGACCCAGTACTTC.

This chain links TRBV2 with TRBJ1-1; D not resolved. The V and J ends lost 7 bases and 0 bases respectively, with 12 bases between them. The CDR3 has 14 residues. Germline CDR1 is SNHLY and CDR2 is FYNNEI. CDR3: CASTGRLLNTEAFF. For the CDR3, the DNA is TGTGCCAGCACGGGTAGACTATTGAACACTGAAGCTTTCTTT.

The rearrangement uses TRBV25-1 and TRBJ2-7, with D tentatively TRBD1 (6 bases). CDR1 and CDR2 from the germline V gene are MGHDK and SYGVNS. Trimming cost V 1 base and J 6 bases, with 16 bases left between them. CDR3 size: 15 residues. The CDR3 region is CASSESKGGRVEQYF. In DNA form, the CDR3 reads TGTGCCAGCAGTGAATCAAAAGGGGGTAGGGTCGAGCAGTACTTC.

The rearrangement links TRBV28 to TRBJ1-4; possible D gene TRBD1, 5 bases. The length of the CDR3 is 15 residues. V dropped 2 bases and J dropped 8 bases, with 15 bases sitting between them. CDR1 is MDHEN and CDR2 is SYDVKM in the germline V gene. DNA for the CDR3: TGTGCCAGCAGTTTAATTCAGGGAGAGGGAGAAAAACTGTTTTTT. This gives the protein CASSLIQGEGEKLFF.